This T cell receptor (beta chain) was identified in a study of graft-versus-host responses after intestinal transplantation (dated by TCRdb to the early 2020s). Study-level background: Recipients received multivisceral, liver-intestinal, or isolated intestinal transplants. To identify alloreactive clones, pre-transplant mixed lymphocyte reaction products were sequenced and then compared with unstimulated pre-transplant donor and recipient T cells. Rather than going through the commercial service, samples from a few later patients were sequenced in-house on an Illumina MiSeq and processed with MiXCR. Graft-versus-host and host-versus-graft alloreactive T cell clones were tracked in the graft, circulation and bone marrow after intestinal transplantation using bulk TCR-beta CDR3 sequencing. A cohort of roughly 25 intestinal transplant recipients, including one retransplant, was enrolled, and 3 patients lacking pretransplant specimens were excluded. A peak of at least 4% donor T cells among recipient peripheral blood mononuclear cells was the definition used for donor T cell macrochimerism. Every recipient was given anti-thymocyte globulin induction, followed by approximately three years of maintenance tacrolimus and steroids.

V lost 4 bases and J lost 6 bases, and the count of bases not matched to a germline gene is 17. The germline V gene encodes CDR1 SGHNT and CDR2 YYREEE (reference sequence). The CDR3, from cysteine to phenylalanine, totals 17 residues. Of all the DNA, just the CDR3 is kept, 51 bases in frame from base 1. As regards this clone: Its antigen is unknown. There are no base qualities to consult, and no much larger clone falls within one base.

Here is what the overall study found, with its caveats: GvH clones turned up in recipient bone marrow, with some appearing earlier in ileal mucosa or blood, a pattern consistent with an intestinal mucosal origin. Early after transplant, peak levels of circulating GvH clones were associated with declines in HvG clones. The conclusions were limited by the relatively low number and heterogeneity of the intestinal transplant patients. High GvH to HvG T cell clonal ratios were observed in the allografts of patients with donor T cell macrochimerism.

Libraries were made using the immunoSEQ multiplex PCR assay. High-throughput TCR-beta CDR3 sequencing of genomic DNA from most patients was performed by Adaptive Biotechnologies. The authors' analysis ran thus. TCR sequencing data were retrieved from Adaptive's ImmunoSEQ software for about 17 patients, whereas three other patients were processed with MiXCR and VDJtools. CDR3 nucleotide sequences shared between donor and recipient were removed because their origin could not be assigned. At least 2-fold expansion over unstimulated cells and a minimum CFSE-low frequency of 0.002% (template counts) or 0.001% (read counts) were required for clones to be classified as alloreactive. A clone was considered mappable if detected in the sequenced pre-transplant spleen, lymph node, or MLR CFSE-low populations of the donor or recipient. The cumulative frequency of alloreactive clones was calculated as a percentage of all sequences, weighted by copy number. Here the immuneACCESS table is served through TCRdb, limited to in-frame sequences with V and J called. Missing clones are a known gap in these copies; in checked studies unresolved V genes cover under half, and the rest lacks a known reason. The V and J calls and the clone size are those of that table, but D and trimming were determined from the DNA. For this sample there are around 29,000 clones; around 90% appear just once. Approximately 10% of the sample is held by the ten biggest clonotypes.

Blood samples were collected up to 4 times in the first month after transplant and then at least monthly when available. The input for sequencing was PBMCs, taken about 420 days after intestinal transplantation. The chain was built from TRBV5-4 and TRBJ2-3, with 7 junctional bases fitting TRBD2. The clonotype originates from a human patient who received an intestinal transplant, so some T cells may come from the graft donor. The CDR3 sequence is CASSIGLGTSGGDTQYF. The bases are TGTGCCAGCAGCATCGGACTAGGAACCTCGGGAGGTGATACGCAGTATTTT.